This T cell receptor beta chain came from a study of cytomegalovirus exposure and HLA in healthy donors. About this clone: Its antigen is unidentified.

A multiplex PCR was run with 60 Vbeta primers and 13 Jbeta primers. Profiling relied on immunoSEQ multiplex PCR, and the TCRdb table lists in-frame clones only, not all of them. The table records 200,000 to 250,000 clones, roughly 88% of them present only once. This CDR3 comprises 16 residues. CDR1 is MNHNS and CDR2 is SASEGT in the germline V gene. Deletions cut 2 bases from V and 1 base from J, with 13 bases between. Study-level results: Earlier findings revealed that most TCR beta V segments proved productive either about 87% or about 30% of the time. The study carried out a later analysis of TCR beta sequences. It associated about 15,000 of them with specific HLA alleles at a false discovery rate of 0.05.

V gene TRBV6-1 combines with J gene TRBJ2-3, with D maybe TRBD1 (5 bases). Sequencing was done on a sample of PBMCs. The origin of this receptor is a boy between 2 and 10 years old in good health and CMV-seronegative. CDR3 bases: TGTGCCAGCAGTGAAAGTCTGGGGCTCGGCACAGATACGCAGTATTTT. Its translation is CASSESLGLGTDTQYF.